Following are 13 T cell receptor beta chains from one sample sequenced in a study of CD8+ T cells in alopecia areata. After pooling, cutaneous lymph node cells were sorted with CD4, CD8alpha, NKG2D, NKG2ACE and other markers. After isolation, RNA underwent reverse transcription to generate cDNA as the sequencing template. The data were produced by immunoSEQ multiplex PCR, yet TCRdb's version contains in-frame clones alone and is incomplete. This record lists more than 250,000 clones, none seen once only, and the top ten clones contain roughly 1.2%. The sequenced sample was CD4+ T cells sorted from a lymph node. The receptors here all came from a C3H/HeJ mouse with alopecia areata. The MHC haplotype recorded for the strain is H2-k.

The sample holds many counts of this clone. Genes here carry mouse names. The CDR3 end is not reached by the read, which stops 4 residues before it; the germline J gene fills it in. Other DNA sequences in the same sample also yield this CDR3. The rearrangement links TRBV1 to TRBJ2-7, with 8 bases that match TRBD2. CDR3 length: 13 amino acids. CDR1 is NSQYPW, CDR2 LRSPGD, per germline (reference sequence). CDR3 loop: CTCSAGGEYEQYF. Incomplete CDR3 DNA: TGCACCTGCAGTGCTGGGGGGGAGTAT.

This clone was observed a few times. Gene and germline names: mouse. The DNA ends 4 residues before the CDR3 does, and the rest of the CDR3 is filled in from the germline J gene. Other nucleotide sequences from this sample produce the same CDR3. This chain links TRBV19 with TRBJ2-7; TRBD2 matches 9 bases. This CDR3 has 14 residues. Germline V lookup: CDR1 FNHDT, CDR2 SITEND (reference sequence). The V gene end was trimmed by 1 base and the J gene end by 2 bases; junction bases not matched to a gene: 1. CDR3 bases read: TGTGCCAGCAGTATAATGGGGGGGCCCTAT. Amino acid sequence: CASSIMGGPY. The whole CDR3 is CASSIMGGPYEQYF.

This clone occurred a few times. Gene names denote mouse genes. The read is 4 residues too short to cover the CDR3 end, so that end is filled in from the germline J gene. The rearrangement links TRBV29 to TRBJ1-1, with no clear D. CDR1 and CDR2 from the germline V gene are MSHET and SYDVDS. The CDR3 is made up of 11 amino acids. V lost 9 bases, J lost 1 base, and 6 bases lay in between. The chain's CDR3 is CARAGNTEVFF. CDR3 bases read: TGTGCTAGGGCAGGGAACACA.

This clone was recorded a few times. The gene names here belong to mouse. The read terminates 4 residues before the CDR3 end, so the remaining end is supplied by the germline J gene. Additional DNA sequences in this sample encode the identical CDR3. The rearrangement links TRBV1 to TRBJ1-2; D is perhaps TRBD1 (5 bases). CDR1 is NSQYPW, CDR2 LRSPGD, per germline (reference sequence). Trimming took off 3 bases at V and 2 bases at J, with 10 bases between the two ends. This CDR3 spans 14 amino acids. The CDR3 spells CTCSAQGGNSDYTF. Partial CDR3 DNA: TGCACCTGCAGTGCGCAGGGAGGGAACTCC.

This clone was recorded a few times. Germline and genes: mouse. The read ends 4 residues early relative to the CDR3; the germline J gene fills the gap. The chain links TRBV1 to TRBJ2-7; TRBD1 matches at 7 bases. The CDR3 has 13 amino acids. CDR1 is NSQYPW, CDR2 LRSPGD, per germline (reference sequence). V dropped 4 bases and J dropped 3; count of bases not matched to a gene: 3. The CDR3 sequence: CTCSEQGIYEQYF. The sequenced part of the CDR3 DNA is TGCACCTGCAGTGAACAGGGGATCTAT.

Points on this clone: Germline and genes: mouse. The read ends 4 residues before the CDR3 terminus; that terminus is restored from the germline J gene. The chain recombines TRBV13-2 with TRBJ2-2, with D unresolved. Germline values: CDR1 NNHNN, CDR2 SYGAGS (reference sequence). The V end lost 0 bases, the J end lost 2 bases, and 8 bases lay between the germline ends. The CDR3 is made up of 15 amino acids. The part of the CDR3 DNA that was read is TGTGCCAGCGGTGATGCGGTACAGAACACCGGG. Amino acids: CASGDAVQNTG. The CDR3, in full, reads CASGDAVQNTGQLYF.

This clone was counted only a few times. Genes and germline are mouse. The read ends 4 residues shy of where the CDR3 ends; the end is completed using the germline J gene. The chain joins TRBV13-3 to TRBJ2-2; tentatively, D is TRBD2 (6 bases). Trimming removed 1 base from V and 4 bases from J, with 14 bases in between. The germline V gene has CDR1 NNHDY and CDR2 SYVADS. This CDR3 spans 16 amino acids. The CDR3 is CASSDRGVRGTGQLYF. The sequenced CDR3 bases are TGTGCCAGCAGTGATCGGGGGGTGCGGGGCACCGGG. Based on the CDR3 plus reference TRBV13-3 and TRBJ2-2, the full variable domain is EAAVTQSPRSKVAVTGGKVTLSCHQTNNHDYMYWYRQDTGHGLRLIHYSYVADSTEKGDIPDGYKASRPSQENFSLILELASLSQTAVYFCASSDRGVRGTGQLYFGEGSKLTVL.

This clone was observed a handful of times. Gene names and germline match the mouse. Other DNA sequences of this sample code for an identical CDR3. CDR3 protein: CASGDGNQDTQYF. The covered CDR3 bases are TGTGCCAGCGGTGATGGGAACCAAGAC. V and J are TRBV13-2 and TRBJ2-5; D is ambiguous. The read ends 4 residues before the CDR3 terminus; that terminus is restored from the germline J gene. Deletions cut 0 bases from V and 0 bases from J, with 2 bases between. Germline CDR1 and CDR2: NNHNN and SYGAGS (reference sequence). The CDR3 spans 13 residues.

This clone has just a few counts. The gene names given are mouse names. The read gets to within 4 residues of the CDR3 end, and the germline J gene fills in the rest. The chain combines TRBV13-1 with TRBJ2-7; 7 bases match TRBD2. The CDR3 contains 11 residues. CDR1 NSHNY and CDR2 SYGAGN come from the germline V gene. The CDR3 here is CASTWGYEQYF. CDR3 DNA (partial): TGTGCCAGCACCTGGGGGTAT.

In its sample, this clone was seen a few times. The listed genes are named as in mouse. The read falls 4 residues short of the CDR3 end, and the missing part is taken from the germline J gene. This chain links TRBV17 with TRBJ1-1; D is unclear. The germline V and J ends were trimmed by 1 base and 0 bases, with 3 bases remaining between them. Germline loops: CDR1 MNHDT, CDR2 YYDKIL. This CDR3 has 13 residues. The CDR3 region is CASSRVQNTEVFF. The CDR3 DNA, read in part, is TGTGCTAGCAGTAGAGTTCAGAACACA. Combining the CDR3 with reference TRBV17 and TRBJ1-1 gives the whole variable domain DTTVKQNPRYKLARVGKPVNLICSQTMNHDTMYWYQKKPNQAPKLLLFYYDKILNREADTFEKFQSSRPNNSFCSLYIGSAGLEYSAMYLCASSRVQNTEVFFGKGTRLTVV.

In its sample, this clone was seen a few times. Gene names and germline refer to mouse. CDR3 amino acids: CAWSLAGGYYEQYF. The CDR3 DNA, read in part, is TGTGCCTGGAGTCTGGCTGGGGGGTACTAT. The chain couples TRBV31 to TRBJ2-7, with TRBD2 matching 8 bases. Coverage ceases 4 residues before the CDR3 finishes, and the germline J gene fills in the end. This CDR3 has 14 amino acids. Germline lookup yields CDR1 GKSSPN and CDR2 SITVG. V lost 0 bases to trimming and J lost 3 bases; unmatched junction nucleotides: 4.

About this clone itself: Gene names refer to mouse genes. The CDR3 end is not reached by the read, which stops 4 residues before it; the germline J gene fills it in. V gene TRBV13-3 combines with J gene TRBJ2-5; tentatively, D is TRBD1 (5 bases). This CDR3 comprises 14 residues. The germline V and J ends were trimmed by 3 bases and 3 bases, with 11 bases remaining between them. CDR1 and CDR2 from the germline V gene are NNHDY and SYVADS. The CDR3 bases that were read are TGTGCCAGCAGTGCGGACAAAAAACAAGAC. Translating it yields CASSADKKQD. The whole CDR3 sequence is CASSADKKQDTQYF.

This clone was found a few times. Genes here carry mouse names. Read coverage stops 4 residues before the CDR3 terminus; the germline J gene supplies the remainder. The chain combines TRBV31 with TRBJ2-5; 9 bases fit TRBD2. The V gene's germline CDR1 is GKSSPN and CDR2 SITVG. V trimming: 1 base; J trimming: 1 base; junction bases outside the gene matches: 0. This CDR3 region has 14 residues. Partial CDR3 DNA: TGTGCCTGGAGTCGGACTGGGGACCAAGAC. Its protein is CAWSRTGDQD. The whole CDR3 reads CAWSRTGDQDTQYF.